This T cell receptor (beta chain) stems from a study of blood T cell repertoires in COVID-19. Study-level background: T cells, B-cell-depleted T cells, or PBMCs supplied cDNA or gDNA.

From germline, CDR1 is LNHDA and CDR2 SQIVND (reference sequence). The CDR3 covers 15 residues. Trimming cost V 6 bases and J 2 bases, with 16 bases left between them. Profiled with immunoSEQ multiplex PCR; TCRdb holds only in-frame clones, not every one. Of some 220,000 clones in the sample, 75% to 85% were seen once. Sequencing was done on a sample of peripheral blood. V is TRBV19 and J is TRBJ1-2; D is possibly TRBD1 (6 bases). This clonotype was sampled from a human donor in a cohort sampled during active COVID-19. The CDR3 region has the DNA TGTGCCAGTAGACCAACAACCACAGGGAACTATGGCTACACCTTC. This gives the protein CASRPTTTGNYGYTF.